These 12 T cell receptor beta chains were sequenced from one sample in a study of long-term antiretroviral therapy in people with HIV. It was version v3.0 of the immunoSEQ assay that was run at survey level. The method was immunoSEQ multiplex PCR; TCRdb's version includes in-frame clones alone and lacks a portion of them. In the table there are roughly 10,000 clones, over 65% of which are singletons. Specimen: unsorted PBMCs, collected 0.4 years before starting antiretroviral therapy. Source of these receptors: a man aged 25-45 years with HIV.

This clone was found once. This chain connects TRBV9 to TRBJ2-7, with D maybe TRBD2 (6 bases). Trimming removed 4 bases from V and 8 bases from J, with 19 bases in between. This CDR3 comprises 14 residues. Germline loops: CDR1 SGDLS, CDR2 YYNGEE. CDR3 nucleotide sequence: TGTGCCAGCAGCCCCTCGGGGGAACCTCTACAGCAGTACTTC. Its protein is CASSPSGEPLQQYF.

This clone was observed once. The gene calls are TRBV29-1 and TRBJ2-2; 12 bases fit TRBD2. CDR3 length: 14 amino acids. The V segment lost 6 bases and the J segment 6 bases; nucleotides outside the gene matches: 5. CDR1 and CDR2 from the germline V gene are SQVTM and ANQGSEA. The CDR3 here is CSVGLAGRAGELFF. The DNA of the CDR3 is TGCAGCGTCGGACTAGCGGGACGCGCCGGGGAGCTGTTTTTT.

This clone was observed a handful of times. The V and J genes are TRBV4-1 and TRBJ2-7; weak D call: TRBD2 (7 bases). V dropped 4 bases and J dropped 3 bases, with 22 bases sitting between them. This CDR3 spans 17 amino acids. Germline CDR1 is MGHRA and CDR2 is YSYEKL. CDR3 sequence: CASSRIEGRGLGYEQYF. The CDR3 bases are TGCGCCAGCAGCCGTATAGAGGGGAGGGGGTTAGGCTACGAGCAGTACTTC.

The chain is built from TRBV6-6 and TRBJ1-2; D uncertain. CDR1 and CDR2 (germline): MNHNY, SVGAGI (reference sequence). The CDR3 contains 14 residues. The ends were cut back, 2 bases at V and 1 base at J, with 8 bases in the middle. DNA for the CDR3: TGTGCCAGCAGTTACGGGAACCTTAACTATGGCTACACCTTC. Protein product: CASSYGNLNYGYTF.

This clone is deemed medium-sized. The V gene is TRBV7-2, the J gene TRBJ1-4, with D tentatively TRBD1 (6 bases). Germline assignment: CDR1 SGHTA and CDR2 FQGNSA. This CDR3 contains 15 residues. V lost 6 bases, J lost 3 bases, and 14 bases lay in between. CDR3 bases: TGTGCCAGCAGAGAAACAGGGTCGCCTAATGAAAAACTGTTTTTT. It yields the protein CASRETGSPNEKLFF.

This clone was seen just once. The rearrangement joins TRBV30 to TRBJ1-2; D possibly corresponds to TRBD1 (6 bases). The length of the CDR3 is 15 residues. Trimming removed 2 bases from V and 3 bases from J, with 16 bases in between. Germline assignment: CDR1 GTSNPN and CDR2 SVGIG (reference sequence). CDR3 sequence: CAWSRTGQGYYGYTF. As DNA, the CDR3 is TGTGCCTGGAGTAGAACAGGGCAGGGTTACTATGGCTACACCTTC. Drawing the rest from reference TRBV30 and TRBJ1-2, the complete variable domain is SQTIHQWPATLVQPVGSPLSLECTVEGTSNPNLYWYRQAAGRGLQLLFYSVGIGQISSEVPQNLSASRPQDRQFILSSKKLLLSDSGFYLCAWSRTGQGYYGYTFGSGTRLTVV.

V is TRBV7-7 and J is TRBJ2-7; perhaps TRBD2 as D (5 bases). Germline CDR1 and CDR2: SSHAT and FNYEAQ (reference sequence). The CDR3 is made up of 13 amino acids. V gave up 5 bases and J gave up 5 bases, with 13 bases separating them. In DNA form, the CDR3 reads TGTGCCAGCAGCCTAATTCCCGGGGACGAGCAGTACTTC. The encoded protein is CASSLIPGDEQYF.

The chain joins TRBV9 to TRBJ1-1; no clear D. Germline loops: CDR1 SGDLS, CDR2 YYNGEE. V lost 2 bases and J lost 2, with 7 bases in between. There are 13 residues in the CDR3. The CDR3 DNA reads as TGTGCCAGCAGCGTCACAGCAAACACTGAAGCTTTCTTT. As protein: CASSVTANTEAFF.

This clone is labeled large. This sequence joins TRBV28 and TRBJ2-2; a possible D gene is TRBD2 (6 bases). CDR1 and CDR2 from the germline V gene are MDHEN and SYDVKM. The CDR3 has 14 residues. Trimming cost V 6 bases and J 3 bases, with 11 bases left between them. CDR3 nucleotides: TGTGCCAGCAGACCTCGGGGGTACACCGGGGAGCTGTTTTTT. It encodes CASRPRGYTGELFF.

The chain is built from TRBV29-1 and TRBJ2-1; 7 bases agree with TRBD2. The V gene end was trimmed by 5 bases and the J gene end by 6 bases; junction bases not matched to a gene: 1. The CDR3 has 11 residues. CDR1 and CDR2 from the germline V gene are SQVTM and ANQGSEA. CDR3 DNA: TGCAGCGTTTGGGGGGGCAATGAGCAGTTCTTC. Residues: CSVWGGNEQFF.

This clone has just a few counts. CDR3 region: CATSSGQGPYGYTF. As DNA, the CDR3 is TGTGCCACCAGCAGCGGACAGGGACCCTATGGCTACACCTTC. This chain connects TRBV15 to TRBJ1-2; TRBD1 matches at 8 bases. This CDR3 has 14 amino acids. The germline V gene encodes CDR1 LNHNV and CDR2 YYDKDF (reference sequence). J was trimmed by 4 bases and V by 3 bases; bases with no gene match: 4. Together with reference TRBV15 and TRBJ1-2, the CDR3 gives the full variable domain: DAMVIQNPRYQVTQFGKPVTLSCSQTLNHNVMYWYQQKSSQAPKLLFHYYDKDFNNEADTPDNFQSRRPNTSFCFLDIRSPGLGDTAMYLCATSSGQGPYGYTFGSGTRLTVV.

V is TRBV18 and J is TRBJ2-7, with 14 bases matching TRBD2. Germline V lookup: CDR1 KGHSH, CDR2 LQKENI. The CDR3 extends over 20 amino acids. With 3 bases clipped from V and 1 base from J, the junction kept 14 bases outside the gene matches. In DNA form, the CDR3 reads TGTGCCAGCTCACCCTTACCGGGACTAGCGGGAGTAATTGGGTCCTACGAGCAGTACTTC. Its protein product is CASSPLPGLAGVIGSYEQYF.